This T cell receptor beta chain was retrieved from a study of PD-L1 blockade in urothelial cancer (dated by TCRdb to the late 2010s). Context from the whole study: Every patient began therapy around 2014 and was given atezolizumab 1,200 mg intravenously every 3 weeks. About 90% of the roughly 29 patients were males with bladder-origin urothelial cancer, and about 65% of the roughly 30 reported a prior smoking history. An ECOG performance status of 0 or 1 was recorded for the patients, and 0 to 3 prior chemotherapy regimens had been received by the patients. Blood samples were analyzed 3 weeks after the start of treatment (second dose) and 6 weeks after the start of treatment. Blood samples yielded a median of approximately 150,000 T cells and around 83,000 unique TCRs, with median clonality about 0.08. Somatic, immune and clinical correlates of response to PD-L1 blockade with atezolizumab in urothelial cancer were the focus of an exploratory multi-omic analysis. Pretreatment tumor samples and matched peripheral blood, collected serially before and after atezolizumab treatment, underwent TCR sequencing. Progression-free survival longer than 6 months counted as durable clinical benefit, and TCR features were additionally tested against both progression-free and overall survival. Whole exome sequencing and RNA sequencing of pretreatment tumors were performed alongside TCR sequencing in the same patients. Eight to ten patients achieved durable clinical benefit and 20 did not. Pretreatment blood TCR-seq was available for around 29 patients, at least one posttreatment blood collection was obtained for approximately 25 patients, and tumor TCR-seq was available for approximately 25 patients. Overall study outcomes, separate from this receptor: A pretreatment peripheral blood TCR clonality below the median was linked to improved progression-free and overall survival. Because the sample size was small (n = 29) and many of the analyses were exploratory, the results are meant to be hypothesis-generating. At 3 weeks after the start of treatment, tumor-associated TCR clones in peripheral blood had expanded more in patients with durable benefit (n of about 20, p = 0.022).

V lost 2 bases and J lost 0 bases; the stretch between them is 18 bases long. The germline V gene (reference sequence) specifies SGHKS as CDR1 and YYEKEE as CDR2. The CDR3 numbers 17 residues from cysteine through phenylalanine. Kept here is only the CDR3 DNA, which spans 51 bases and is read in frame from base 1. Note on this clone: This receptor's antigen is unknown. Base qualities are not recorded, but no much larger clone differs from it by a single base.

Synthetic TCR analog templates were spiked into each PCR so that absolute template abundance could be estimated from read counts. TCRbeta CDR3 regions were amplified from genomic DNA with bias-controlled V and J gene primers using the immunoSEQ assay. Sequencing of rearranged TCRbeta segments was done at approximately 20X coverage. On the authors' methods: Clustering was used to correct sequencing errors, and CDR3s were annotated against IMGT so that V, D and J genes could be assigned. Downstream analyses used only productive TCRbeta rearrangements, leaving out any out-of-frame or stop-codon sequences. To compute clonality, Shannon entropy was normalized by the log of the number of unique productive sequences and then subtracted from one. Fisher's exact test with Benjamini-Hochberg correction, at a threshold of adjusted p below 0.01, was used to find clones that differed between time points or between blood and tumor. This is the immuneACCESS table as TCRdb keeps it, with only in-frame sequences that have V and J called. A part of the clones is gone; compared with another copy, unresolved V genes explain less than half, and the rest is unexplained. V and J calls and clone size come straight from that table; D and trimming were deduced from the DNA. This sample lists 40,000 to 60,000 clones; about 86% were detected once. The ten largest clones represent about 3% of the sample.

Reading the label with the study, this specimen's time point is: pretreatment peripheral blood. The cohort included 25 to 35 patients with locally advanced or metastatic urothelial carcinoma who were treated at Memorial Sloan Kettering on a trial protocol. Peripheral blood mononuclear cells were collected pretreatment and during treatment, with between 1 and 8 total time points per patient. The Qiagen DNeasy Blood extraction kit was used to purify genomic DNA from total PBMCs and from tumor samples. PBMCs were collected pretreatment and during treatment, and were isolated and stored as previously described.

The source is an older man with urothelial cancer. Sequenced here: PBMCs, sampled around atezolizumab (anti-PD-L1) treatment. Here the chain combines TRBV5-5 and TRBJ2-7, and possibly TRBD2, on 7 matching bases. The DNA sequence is TGTGCCAGCAGCTTACGATTGGGGGGGCTAAACTCCTACGAGCAGTACTTC. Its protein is CASSLRLGGLNSYEQYF.